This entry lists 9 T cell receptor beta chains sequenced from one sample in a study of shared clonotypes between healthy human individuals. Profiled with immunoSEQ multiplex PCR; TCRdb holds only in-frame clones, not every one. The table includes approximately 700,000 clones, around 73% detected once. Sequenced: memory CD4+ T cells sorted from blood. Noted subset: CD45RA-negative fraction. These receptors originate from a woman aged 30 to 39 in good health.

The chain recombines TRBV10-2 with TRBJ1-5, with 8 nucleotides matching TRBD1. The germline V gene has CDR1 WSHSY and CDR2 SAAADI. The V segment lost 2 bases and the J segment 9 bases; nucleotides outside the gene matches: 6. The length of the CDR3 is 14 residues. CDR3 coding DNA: TGCGCCAGCAGTGAGACAGGGGGAGGCGTGCCCCAGCATTTT. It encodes CASSETGGGVPQHF.

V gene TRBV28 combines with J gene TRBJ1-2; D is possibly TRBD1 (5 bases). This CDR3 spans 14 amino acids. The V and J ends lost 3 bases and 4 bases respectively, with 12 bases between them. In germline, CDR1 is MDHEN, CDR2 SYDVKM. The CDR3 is CASSFGGVRYGYTF. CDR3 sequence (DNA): TGTGCCAGCAGTTTCGGGGGGGTACGCTATGGCTACACCTTC.

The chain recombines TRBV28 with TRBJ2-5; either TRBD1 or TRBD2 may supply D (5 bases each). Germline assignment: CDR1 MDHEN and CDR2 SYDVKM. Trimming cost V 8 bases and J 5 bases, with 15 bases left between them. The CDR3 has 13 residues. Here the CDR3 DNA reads TGTGCCAGCTCGGGACGGAAGGTGGAGACCCAGTACTTC. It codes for CASSGRKVETQYF.

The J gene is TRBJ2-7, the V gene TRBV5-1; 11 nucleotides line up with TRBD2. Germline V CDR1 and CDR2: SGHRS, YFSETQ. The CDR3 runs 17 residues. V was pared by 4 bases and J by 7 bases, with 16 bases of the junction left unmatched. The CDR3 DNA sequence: TGCGCCAGCAGCGCTATAGCGGGAGGGCCCTCGGTTTGGGAGCAGTACTTC. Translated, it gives CASSAIAGGPSVWEQYF.

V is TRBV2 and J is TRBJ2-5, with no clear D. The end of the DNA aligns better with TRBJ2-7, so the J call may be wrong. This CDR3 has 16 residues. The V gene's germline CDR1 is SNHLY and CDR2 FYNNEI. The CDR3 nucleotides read TGTGCCAGCAGTGAAACGCAGGATCTGTCGTCCTACGAGCAGTACTTC. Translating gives CASSETQDLSSYEQYF.

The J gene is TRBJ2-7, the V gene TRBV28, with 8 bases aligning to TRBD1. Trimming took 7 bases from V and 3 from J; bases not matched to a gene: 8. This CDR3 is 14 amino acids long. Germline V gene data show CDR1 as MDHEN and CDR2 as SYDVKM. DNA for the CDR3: TGTGCCAGCAATCGCAGGGGGCCCAACTACGAGCAGTACTTC. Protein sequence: CASNRRGPNYEQYF. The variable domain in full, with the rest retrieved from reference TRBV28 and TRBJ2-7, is DVKVTQSSRYLVKRTGEKVFLECVQDMDHENMFWYRQDPGLGLRLIYFSYDVKMKEKGDIPEGYSVSREKKERFSLILESASTNQTSMYLCASNRRGPNYEQYFGPGTRLTVT.

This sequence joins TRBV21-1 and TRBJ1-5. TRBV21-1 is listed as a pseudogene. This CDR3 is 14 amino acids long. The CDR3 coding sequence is TGTGCCAGCAGCAAAGAATTACGGCGCGGGCCCCAGCATTTT. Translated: CASSKELRRGPQHF.

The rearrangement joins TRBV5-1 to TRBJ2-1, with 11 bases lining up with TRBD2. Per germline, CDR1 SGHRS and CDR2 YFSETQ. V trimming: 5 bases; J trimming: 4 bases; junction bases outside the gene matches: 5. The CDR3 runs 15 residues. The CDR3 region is CASREGLAEYNEQFF. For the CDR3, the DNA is TGCGCCAGCAGGGAGGGACTAGCGGAATACAATGAGCAGTTCTTC.

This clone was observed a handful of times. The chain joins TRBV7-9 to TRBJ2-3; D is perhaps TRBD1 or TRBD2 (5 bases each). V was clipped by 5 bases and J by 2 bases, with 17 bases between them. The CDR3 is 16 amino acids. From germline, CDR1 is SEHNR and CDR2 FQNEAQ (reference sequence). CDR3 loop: CASSQSLGVVTDTQYF. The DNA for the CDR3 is TGTGCCAGCAGCCAGAGTTTGGGGGTGGTCACAGATACGCAGTATTTT.